Each of the 15 T cell receptor beta chains below was sequenced from the same sample in a study of blood T cell repertoires in COVID-19. Only in-frame clones appear in the TCRdb table, and some are missing; sequencing was by immunoSEQ multiplex PCR. The sample holds tens of thousands of clones, over 75% seen once. The sequenced material came from peripheral blood. The receptors here all came from a man between 45 and 60 years old with active COVID-19.

The chain is built from TRBV6-5 and TRBJ2-2, with 7 bases aligning to TRBD1. This CDR3 has 14 amino acids. V lost 4 bases, J lost 4 bases, and 3 bases stayed unmatched. The germline CDR1 and CDR2 sequences are MNHEY and SVGAGI. The CDR3 is CASSLGQSTGELFF. In nucleotides, the CDR3 is TGTGCCAGCAGTTTGGGACAGAGCACCGGGGAGCTGTTTTTT.

The genes are TRBV5-1 and TRBJ2-7; TRBD2 aligns across 10 bases. The ends lost 0 bases at V and 6 bases at J; junction bases unmatched: 6. Germline assignment: CDR1 SGHRS and CDR2 YFSETQ. The length of the CDR3 is 15 residues. The CDR3 coding sequence is TGCGCCAGCAGCTTGGGGGTAGCTAGCGGGAGCGAGCAGTACTTC. Protein product: CASSLGVASGSEQYF. The complete variable domain, with remaining parts taken from reference TRBV5-1 and TRBJ2-7, reads KAGVTQTPRYLIKTRGQQVTLSCSPISGHRSVSWYQQTPGQGLQFLFEYFSETQRNKGNFPGRFSGRQFSNSRSEMNVSTLELGDSALYLCASSLGVASGSEQYFGPGTRLTVT.

The chain recombines TRBV5-1 with TRBJ1-2; the match to TRBD1 covers 7 bases. Trimming cost V 0 bases and J 5 bases; bases outside gene matches: 4. CDR1 and CDR2 (germline): SGHRS, YFSETQ. The CDR3 sequence is 14 residues long. The CDR3 coding sequence is TGCGCCAGCAGCTTGGAGACAGGGAAATATGGCTACACCTTC. The encoded protein is CASSLETGKYGYTF.

CDR3 DNA: TGTGCCAGCAGCTTTCAGGGATCGGACTATGGCTACACCTTC. The encoded protein is CASSFQGSDYGYTF. V gene TRBV5-4 combines with J gene TRBJ1-2, with D perhaps matching TRBD1 (5 bases). This CDR3 has 14 residues. CDR1 and CDR2 (germline): SGHNT, YYREEE (reference sequence). V lost 2 bases, J lost 3 bases, and 11 bases lay in between.

This chain connects TRBV28 to TRBJ2-3; 11 bases map to TRBD2. Germline lookup yields CDR1 MDHEN and CDR2 SYDVKM. This CDR3 contains 17 residues. V was clipped by 4 bases and J by 4 bases; unmatched bases: 10. CDR3 in amino acids: CASSSNLSGRAPDTQYF. In nucleotides, the CDR3 is TGTGCCAGCAGTTCCAACCTTAGCGGGAGGGCCCCAGATACGCAGTATTTT.

The chain employs TRBV4-1 and TRBJ1-2; D not certain. V shed 4 bases and J shed 0 bases, with 12 bases lying between them. CDR3 length: 15 residues. Germline V gene sequence: CDR1 MGHRA, CDR2 YSYEKL. The DNA of the CDR3 is TGCGCCAGCAGCCCGGGGAGGGCCACTAACTATGGCTACACCTTC. Its protein product is CASSPGRATNYGYTF.

V gene TRBV18 combines with J gene TRBJ1-5; D may be TRBD1 (6 bases). Germline CDR1 KGHSH, CDR2 LQKENI. V was pared by 5 bases and J by 3 bases, with 14 bases between. The CDR3 totals 15 residues. This CDR3 is CASSTTGNINQPQHF. CDR3 bases: TGTGCCAGCTCAACCACAGGGAATATCAATCAGCCCCAGCATTTT. Complete variable domain (other parts from reference TRBV18 and TRBJ1-5): NAGVMQNPRHLVRRRGQEARLRCSPMKGHSHVYWYRQLPEEGLKFMVYLQKENIIDESGMPKERFSAEFPKEGPSILRIQQVVRGDSAAYFCASSTTGNINQPQHFGDGTRLSIL.

J is TRBJ1-1 and V is TRBV7-9; maybe TRBD1 (5 bases). This CDR3 comprises 15 residues. Trimming stripped 5 bases from V and 5 bases from J, with 18 bases between. Germline CDR1 SEHNR, CDR2 FQNEAQ (reference sequence). The DNA for the CDR3 is TGTGCCAGCAGCCCCACGGGGGGGATCATGACTGAAGCTTTCTTT. The encoded protein is CASSPTGGIMTEAFF. The whole variable domain, remainder taken from reference TRBV7-9 and TRBJ1-1, is DTGVSQNPRHKITKRGQNVTFRCDPISEHNRLYWYRQTLGQGPEFLTYFQNEAQLEKSRLLSDRFSAERPKGSFSTLEIQRTEQGDSAMYLCASSPTGGIMTEAFFGQGTRLTVV.

The chain has TRBV12-3 or TRBV12-4 and TRBJ1-2; 9 nucleotides match TRBD1. The CDR3 length is 13 residues. The junction had 15 bases not matched to a gene; V was cut back by 9 bases and J by 13 bases. The CDR3 nucleotides read TGTGCCAGTGAGGACAGGGGCCCATCAGGGTCCACCTTC. The encoded protein is CASEDRGPSGSTF.

V and J are TRBV2 and TRBJ2-5; 7 positions match TRBD1. J was trimmed by 1 base and V by 7 bases; bases with no gene match: 9. The CDR3 is 15 amino acids. CDR1 SNHLY and CDR2 FYNNEI come from the germline V gene. For the CDR3, the DNA is TGTGCCAGCACCCACCCGACAGGGTCCCAAGAGACCCAGTACTTC. Residues: CASTHPTGSQETQYF.

This clone occurred once. The V gene is TRBV2, the J gene TRBJ1-6; 7 bases line up with TRBD1. The CDR3 runs 13 residues. Germline-derived CDR1 and CDR2 are SNHLY and FYNNEI. V shed 7 bases and J 6 bases; nucleotides not matched to a gene: 3. DNA of the CDR3: TGTGCCAGCAAAGGGACAGTTAATTCACCCCTCCACTTT. This sequence encodes CASKGTVNSPLHF.

This clone was seen a few times. The chain couples TRBV2 to TRBJ1-1; D is possibly TRBD1 (6 bases). Germline V gene data show CDR1 as SNHLY and CDR2 as FYNNEI. Trimming took off 6 bases at V and 0 bases at J, with 11 bases between the two ends. The CDR3 consists of 14 residues. CDR3 sequence: CASSRDRLNTEAFF. CDR3 nucleotide sequence: TGTGCCAGCAGCCGCGACAGGTTGAACACTGAAGCTTTCTTT.

This chain links TRBV5-1 with TRBJ2-3; 8 positions agree with TRBD1. The CDR3 consists of 17 residues. Germline CDR1 SGHRS, CDR2 YFSETQ. V dropped 1 base and J dropped 0; count of bases not matched to a gene: 7. CDR3 amino acids: CASSLIPGQASTDTQYF. The CDR3 DNA is TGCGCCAGCAGCTTGATCCCGGGACAGGCTAGCACAGATACGCAGTATTTT.

The V gene is TRBV5-1, the J gene TRBJ1-3; 7 bases align to TRBD1. In germline, CDR1 is SGHRS, CDR2 YFSETQ. V dropped 0 bases and J dropped 0; count of bases not matched to a gene: 6. The length of the CDR3 is 17 residues. The CDR3 DNA reads TGCGCCAGCAGCTTGGCCCCAGGGGGGCTCTCTGGAAACACCATATATTTT. Protein sequence: CASSLAPGGLSGNTIYF.

The chain recombines TRBV19 with TRBJ1-1; 10 bases are a match to TRBD1. The CDR3 runs 14 residues. Germline V lookup: CDR1 LNHDA, CDR2 SQIVND (reference sequence). The V and J ends lost 6 bases and 6 bases, in that order; junction bases with no gene match: 7. CDR3 in amino acids: CASSDRGRVSEAFF. For the CDR3, the DNA is TGTGCCAGTAGCGACAGGGGGCGCGTATCTGAAGCTTTCTTT. Together with reference TRBV19 and TRBJ1-1, the CDR3 gives the full variable domain: DGGITQSPKYLFRKEGQNVTLSCEQNLNHDAMYWYRQDPGQGLRLIYYSQIVNDFQKGDIAEGYSVSREKKESFPLTVTSAQKNPTAFYLCASSDRGRVSEAFFGQGTRLTVV.